The rows below give T cell receptor beta chains drawn from one sample of a study of beta chain features in type 1 diabetes. Profiled with immunoSEQ multiplex PCR; TCRdb holds only in-frame clones, not every one. The sample yields some 640,000 clones, over 12% seen once. The sequenced sample was naive CD4+ T cells from blood. The origin of the receptors is a man between 18 and 29 years old with type 1 diabetes. Each CDR3 is given with its conserved first and last residue. The D gene is left open where the match is weak. Only some rows state a clone size, as once, few, many or a class for expanded clones.

TRBJ1-3 NA few TRBV30 CAWNIDSGNTIYF TGTGCCTGGAATATCGACTCTGGAAACACCATATATTTT
TRBJ2-7 TRBD1 few TRBV27 CASRERTGHSYEQYF TGTGCCAGCAGAGAGAGGACAGGACACTCCTACGAGCAGTACTTC
TRBJ1-2 TRBD1 NA TRBV27 CASSSLDTQGDGYTF TGTGCCAGCAGTTCACTCGACACTCAGGGGGATGGCTACACCTTC
TRBJ2-6 NA few TRBV18 CASSPTGTGANVLTF TGTGCCAGCTCACCAACAGGGACTGGGGCCAACGTCCTGACTTTC
TRBJ2-1 TRBD2 NA TRBV30 CAWSVLAGGHFF TGTGCCTGGAGTGTACTAGCGGGGGGGCATTTCTTC
TRBJ1-2 NA NA TRBV2 CASRRGENGYTF TGTGCCAGCAGGAGAGGGGAAAATGGCTACACCTTC
TRBJ1-2 NA NA TRBV25-1 CASSEQGNYGYTF TGTGCCAGCAGTGAGCAGGGTAACTATGGCTACACCTTC
TRBJ2-1 NA NA TRBV25-1 CAGSSYNEQFF TGTGCCGGCAGCTCCTACAATGAGCAGTTCTTC
TRBJ2-1 NA few TRBV29-1 CSVTPGASYNEQFF TGCAGCGTGACCCCAGGGGCCTCCTACAATGAGCAGTTCTTC
TRBJ2-3 NA few TRBV11-2 CASSFSLGWGTDTQYF TGTGCCAGCAGCTTTTCTTTAGGGTGGGGCACAGATACGCAGTATTTT
TRBJ1-2 TRBD1 NA TRBV29-1 CSVAYLQGTYGYTF TGCAGCGTTGCATACCTACAGGGGACCTATGGCTACACCTTC
TRBJ2-1 NA few TRBV7-2 CASSRNRGEQFF TGTGCCAGCAGCCGTAACCGGGGTGAGCAGTTCTTC
TRBJ2-3 NA few TRBV30 CAWSVSPFRYF TGTGCCTGGAGTGTTAGTCCGTTTAGGTATTTT
TRBJ2-5 TRBD1 few TRBV5-1 CASSLAGTGEETQYF TGCGCCAGCAGCTTGGCTGGGACAGGCGAAGAGACCCAGTACTTC
TRBJ1-3 TRBD1 NA TRBV29-1 CSVAPGTGAGNTIYF TGCAGCGTTGCACCCGGGACAGGGGCTGGAAACACCATATATTTT
TRBJ1-5 NA NA TRBV21-1 CACGTGQPQHF TGTGCCTGCGGCACGGGTCAGCCCCAGCATTTT
TRBJ2-3 TRBD1 NA TRBV30 CAWQTGTGTDTQYF TGTGCCTGGCAGACAGGGACGGGCACAGATACGCAGTATTTT
TRBJ2-7 TRBD2 few TRBV25-1 CASTPGWASGLYEQYF TGTGCCAGCACCCCAGGCTGGGCTAGCGGTCTCTACGAGCAGTACTTC
TRBJ1-2 NA NA TRBV14 CASSPLDRANYGYTF TGTGCCAGCAGCCCGTTGGACAGAGCTAACTATGGCTACACCTTC
TRBJ1-1 NA NA TRBV28 CASSFSRGTEAFF TGTGCCAGCAGTTTCAGCAGGGGAACTGAAGCTTTCTTT
TRBJ2-1 TRBD1 NA TRBV6-6 CASSPDRGGFNEQFF TGTGCCAGCAGTCCCGACAGGGGCGGCTTCAATGAGCAGTTCTTC
TRBJ2-3 NA NA TRBV5-6 CASRWVLTDTQYF TGTGCCAGCAGATGGGTTCTTACAGATACGCAGTATTTT
TRBJ2-7 NA NA TRBV30 CAWSSSYEQYF TGTGCCTGGAGTTCCTCTTACGAGCAGTACTTC
TRBJ1-1 TRBD1 few TRBV30 CAWRATGATEAFF TGTGCCTGGAGGGCCACAGGGGCCACTGAAGCTTTCTTT
TRBJ2-3 TRBD2 few TRBV30 CAWEPGLAGTQYF TGTGCCTGGGAACCGGGACTAGCGGGGACGCAGTATTTT
TRBJ2-6 NA once TRBV6-6 CASDGSSGANVLTF TGTGCCAGCGACGGGAGCTCTGGGGCCAACGTCCTGACTTTC
TRBJ1-1 TRBD1 NA TRBV9 CASRTEGATEAFF TGTGCCAGCCGGACAGAGGGGGCTACTGAAGCTTTCTTT
TRBJ1-2 NA few TRBV30 CAWSEDGLYGYTF TGTGCCTGGAGTGAAGACGGCCTCTATGGCTACACCTTC
TRBJ2-5 TRBD2 NA TRBV28 CASSFLSGGSPQETQYF TGTGCCAGCAGTTTTTTAAGCGGGGGGTCCCCCCAAGAGACCCAGTACTTC
TRBJ1-5 NA few TRBV27 CATRPAGSNQPQHF TGTGCCACCCGACCAGCGGGGAGCAATCAGCCCCAGCATTTT
TRBJ1-4 TRBD1 few TRBV30 CACRPAGGYEKLFF TGTGCCTGTCGCCCCGCAGGGGGCTATGAAAAACTGTTTTTT
TRBJ2-4 NA NA TRBV9 CASSSNAAGAKNIQYF TGTGCCAGCAGCTCAAACGCCGCAGGAGCCAAAAACATTCAGTACTTC
TRBJ2-7 NA NA TRBV4-1 CASSHLTAPYEQYF TGCGCCAGCAGCCATCTTACAGCCCCCTACGAGCAGTACTTC
TRBJ1-1 NA NA TRBV6-1 CASSARGLGGTEAFF TGTGCCAGCAGTGCCCGGGGCCTAGGAGGGACTGAAGCTTTCTTT
TRBJ2-7 TRBD2 few TRBV29-1 CSVEGTSGGTEQYF TGCAGCGTTGAAGGGACTAGCGGGGGGACCGAGCAGTACTTC
TRBJ1-1 TRBD1 few TRBV7-9 CASSTGQTMGTEAFF TGTGCCAGCAGCACGGGACAGACTATGGGCACTGAAGCTTTCTTT
TRBJ1-6 NA few TRBV5-6 CASSRLKSSYNSPLHF TGTGCCAGCAGCCGACTGAAGAGCTCCTATAATTCACCCCTCCACTTT
TRBJ1-2 NA few TRBV6-6 CASSGDRTSYGYTF TGTGCCAGCAGTGGCGACAGGACAAGCTATGGCTACACCTTC
TRBJ2-1 TRBD2 NA TRBV29-1 CSVERGGSGSWEQFF TGCAGCGTTGAGAGGGGGGGCAGCGGGAGCTGGGAGCAGTTCTTC
TRBJ1-1 NA NA TRBV2 CATLRSENTEAFF TGTGCCACTCTAAGGTCGGAGAACACTGAAGCTTTCTTT
TRBJ2-4 NA NA TRBV6-6 CASSPGAKNIQYF TGTGCCAGCAGTCCCGGGGCCAAAAACATTCAGTACTTC
TRBJ1-5 NA few TRBV18 CASSPGRGANQPQHF TGTGCCAGCTCACCCGGGCGGGGGGCGAATCAGCCCCAGCATTTT
TRBJ2-5 TRBD1 NA TRBV7-6 CASSLLPGQQETQYF TGTGCCAGCAGCCTCCTCCCGGGACAGCAAGAGACCCAGTACTTC
TRBJ2-7 NA few TRBV9 CASSAGGPGQGYEQYF TGTGCCAGCAGCGCCGGAGGTCCCGGGCAGGGGTACGAGCAGTACTTC
TRBJ1-1 NA NA TRBV14 CASSQDQMTEAFF TGTGCCAGCAGCCAAGATCAGATGACTGAAGCTTTCTTT
TRBJ1-2 NA NA TRBV5-6 CASSLKGVYGYTF TGTGCCAGCAGCTTGAAGGGGGTCTATGGCTACACCTTC
TRBJ2-3 NA NA TRBV10-3 CAISESKAADTQYF TGTGCCATCAGTGAGTCGAAGGCGGCAGATACGCAGTATTTT
TRBJ2-7 NA NA TRBV5-1 CASSLDTGTYEQYF TGCGCCAGCAGCTTGGATACAGGTACCTACGAGCAGTACTTC
TRBJ2-1 NA NA TRBV27 CASSLQPGSMGEQFF TGTGCCAGCAGTTTACAGCCAGGATCAATGGGTGAGCAGTTCTTC
TRBJ1-1 NA NA TRBV18 CASSPLENTEAFF TGTGCCAGCTCACCATTAGAGAACACTGAAGCTTTCTTT
TRBJ1-2 NA NA TRBV30 CAWSPSLYGYTF TGTGCCTGGAGCCCCTCCTTGTATGGCTACACCTTC
TRBJ1-2 NA NA TRBV2 CASSEGLAYYGYTF TGTGCCAGCAGTGAAGGGCTGGCGTACTATGGCTACACCTTC
TRBJ2-3 TRBD2 few TRBV4-1 CASSQFWRESTDTQYF TGCGCCAGCAGCCAATTTTGGCGGGAGAGCACAGATACGCAGTATTTT
TRBJ1-1 TRBD1 NA TRBV25-1 CASSVGQGPRGEAFF TGTGCCAGCAGCGTCGGACAGGGCCCCCGAGGGGAAGCTTTCTTT